This T cell receptor beta chain was obtained from a study of blood T cell repertoires in COVID-19. This clone showed up just once. Per the authors' pipeline: Nucleated cell counts were estimated from reference gene primer amplification. Repertoires were generated with immunoSEQ multiplex PCR, while TCRdb's copy carries only in-frame clones and drops some. From that table come the V and J calls and clone size; the DNA was used to work out D and trimming. In the table there are about 480,000 clones, less than 90% of which are singletons. The specimen sequenced was PBMCs or T cells enriched from blood (not recorded which). This clonotype was sampled from a woman aged 55-70 years who had recovered from COVID-19.

CDR3 in DNA: TGCGCCAGCAGCGCCCACTATTACAGGGATCCGAACACCGGGGAGCTGTTTTTT. Encoded protein: CASSAHYYRDPNTGELFF. The chain recombines TRBV5-1 with TRBJ2-2; tentatively, D is TRBD1 (6 bases). V dropped 4 bases and J dropped 0 bases, with 19 bases sitting between them. Germline loops: CDR1 SGHRS, CDR2 YFSETQ. The CDR3 is 18 amino acids.